These 10 T cell receptor beta chains share one sample of origin, sequenced in a study of T cell repertoires in cytomegalovirus infection. TCRdb itself ran the reads through MiXCR, one entry per CDR3 protein. The sample records roughly 640,000 distinct CDR3 sequences, roughly 26% being singletons. What was sequenced was CD8+ T cells from PBMCs. The receptors derive from a human donor in good health (CMV status not recorded). Some clones in this sample may be carry-over from other donors' samples.

This clonotype was detected ten times or more. The chain recombines TRBV7-3 with TRBJ2-1, with 9 bases matching TRBD1. Germline-derived CDR1 and CDR2 are SGHTA and FQGTGA. With 1 base clipped from V and 4 bases from J, the junction kept 5 bases outside the gene matches. The CDR3 totals 16 residues. The CDR3 DNA follows: TGTGCCAGCAGCTTAAAAAGGACAGGGGCGTACAATGAGCAGTTCTTC. The encoded protein is CASSLKRTGAYNEQFF.

This clonotype occurred many times. The rearrangement links TRBV12-3 or TRBV12-4 to TRBJ2-7, with 10 bases matching TRBD2. This CDR3 has 15 residues. The junction had 4 bases not matched to a gene; V was cut back by 2 bases and J by 3 bases. In DNA form, the CDR3 reads TGTGCCAGCAGTTTAATACTAGCGGGGAACTACGAGCAGTACTTC. Translating it yields CASSLILAGNYEQYF.

This clonotype was seen more than once but under ten times. The chain is built from TRBV4-1 and TRBJ1-6, with D hard to call. This CDR3 has 14 amino acids. Germline lookup yields CDR1 MGHRA and CDR2 YSYEKL. V gave up 4 bases and J gave up 10 bases, with 14 bases separating them. The CDR3 loop is CASSPGGGRSPLHF. Here the CDR3 DNA reads TGCGCCAGCAGCCCAGGAGGTGGACGATCACCCCTCCACTTT.

The rearrangement joins TRBV20-1 to TRBJ1-2; D perhaps matches TRBD1 (5 bases). Germline V gene sequence: CDR1 DFQATT, CDR2 SNEGSKA (reference sequence). This CDR3 spans 15 amino acids. Trimming stripped 3 bases from V and 0 bases from J, with 14 bases between. CDR3 sequence: CSASRAAYSNYGYTF. The CDR3 DNA sequence: TGCAGTGCTAGCAGGGCAGCGTACTCTAACTATGGCTACACCTTC.

This chain joins TRBV5-6 and TRBJ2-3; no clear D. In germline, CDR1 is SGHDT, CDR2 YYEEEE. The CDR3 has 12 amino acids. The V and J ends lost 1 base and 5 bases respectively, with 5 bases between them. The CDR3 sequence is CASSLSVDTQYF. In DNA form, the CDR3 reads TGTGCCAGCAGCTTGTCGGTAGATACGCAGTATTTT.

The genes are TRBV6-6 and TRBJ1-2, with TRBD1 matching 7 bases. Germline assignment: CDR1 MNHNY and CDR2 SVGAGI (reference sequence). CDR3 length: 14 residues. Unmatched junction bases numbered 12, after V lost 6 bases and J lost 8 bases. The CDR3 DNA is TGTGCCAGCAGCCACTCGGACAGGACTCACGGCTACACCTTC. Its protein product is CASSHSDRTHGYTF.

In its sample, this clonotype was seen once. A single base separates this from a much larger clone, so it may be a read error. The chain uses TRBV28 and TRBJ1-5; D call uncertain. The CDR3 runs 14 residues. Per the germline V gene, CDR1 is MDHEN and CDR2 is SYDVKM. V was cut by 3 bases and J by 9 bases, with 15 bases left in between. CDR3 nucleotide sequence: TGTGCCAGCAGTTTGGCGCCAGGAAGGCGGCCCCAGCATTTT. Residues: CASSLAPGRRPQHF.

The chain has TRBV29-1 and TRBJ2-3, with TRBD2 matching over 8 bases. CDR3 size: 19 residues. V gave up 1 base and J gave up 1 base; unmatched junction bases: 16. The germline gives CDR1 SQVTM, CDR2 ANQGSEA. The CDR3 bases are TGCAGCGTTGAAGGAGTCCCTAGCGGGCGACATGTCCGCACAGATACGCAGTATTTT. This sequence encodes CSVEGVPSGRHVRTDTQYF.

Concerning this clonotype itself: This could be a read error, since a much larger clone is one nucleotide away. The V and J genes are TRBV7-6 and TRBJ2-3; D ambiguous. Germline CDR1 and CDR2: SGHVS and FNYEAQ. The CDR3 has 12 residues. Here the CDR3 reads CANSLSRDTQYF. The CDR3 DNA reads TGTGCCAACAGCCTATCACGAGATACGCAGTATTTT.

This sequence joins TRBV7-4 and TRBJ2-7; D gene uncertain. The germline gives CDR1 SGHVT, CDR2 SQSDAQ. CDR3 length: 16 residues. CDR3: CVSSPPAKKDFYEQYV. In nucleotides, the CDR3 is TGTGTCAGCAGCCCCCCAGCAAAAAAGGATTTCTACGAGCAGTACGTC.